This T cell receptor (beta chain) was obtained from a study of OX40 agonist ivuxolimab in advanced cancers. General study points: Expanded clones tended on average to be more numerous among CD8+ T cells than CD4+.

In its sample, this clone was seen once. The antigen is undetermined. Sequencing was performed with immunoSEQ multiplex PCR; in TCRdb, only in-frame clones are kept and a portion is missing. In the table there are 20,000 to 30,000 clones, 73% of which are singletons. Germline lookup yields CDR1 MNHEY and CDR2 SVGAGI. The CDR3 is 16 residues long. V lost 2 bases, J lost 1 base, and 14 bases lay in between. J is TRBJ1-1 and V is TRBV6-5; D perhaps matches TRBD1 (6 bases). This material consisted of CD4+ or CD8+ T cells sorted from blood, taken in a trial of the OX40 agonist ivuxolimab. This sequence originates from an adult with an advanced solid tumor such as melanoma, head and neck, liver or kidney cancer. CDR3 in amino acids: CASSYEGGVGNTEAFF. CDR3 sequence (DNA): TGTGCCAGCAGTTACGAGGGGGGAGTTGGGAACACTGAAGCTTTCTTT.